Following are 9 T cell receptor beta chains from one sample sequenced in a study of T-cell memory formation after mild COVID-19. One entry per CDR3 protein results from TCRdb running MiXCR on the 5' RACE reads. The data contain roughly 350,000 distinct CDR3 sequences, 25% to 30% of them singletons. The source material was PBMCs or a T cell subset sorted from them (not recorded which). The receptor set was obtained from an adult woman who had mild COVID-19 (a few samples of this study predate the infection). Cell type and time point are not known.

This clonotype has ten or more counts. The chain is built from TRBV7-9 and TRBJ2-1, with D possibly being TRBD2 (6 bases). Germline assignment: CDR1 SEHNR and CDR2 FQNEAQ (reference sequence). The CDR3 has 14 residues. V gave up 5 bases and J gave up 15 bases, with 23 bases separating them. The CDR3 bases are TGTGCCAGCAGCCCCCTCCGGGACTTTCCGTTGGGGTTCTTC. Its protein product is CASSPLRDFPLGFF.

The chain joins TRBV15 to TRBJ2-5; D not resolved. V lost 3 bases to trimming and J lost 3 bases, with 8 bases between them. Germline CDR1 is LNHNV and CDR2 is YYDKDF (reference sequence). The CDR3 has 13 residues. CDR3 coding DNA: TGTGCCACCAGCAGGTTCTTGAAAGAGACCCAGTACTTC. Its protein product is CATSRFLKETQYF. Supplemented by reference TRBV15 and TRBJ2-5, the full variable domain reads DAMVIQNPRYQVTQFGKPVTLSCSQTLNHNVMYWYQQKSSQAPKLLFHYYDKDFNNEADTPDNFQSRRPNTSFCFLDIRSPGLGDTAMYLCATSRFLKETQYFGPGTRLLVL.

This clonotype came up once. The chain carries TRBV3-1 and TRBJ1-2; D call uncertain. CDR1 is LGHDT and CDR2 is YNNKEL in the germline V gene (reference sequence). There are 14 residues in the CDR3. The ends were cut back, 0 bases at V and 4 bases at J, with 9 bases in the middle. CDR3 residues: CASSQDLGLYGYTF. CDR3 bases: TGTGCCAGCAGCCAAGATTTAGGCCTCTATGGCTACACCTTC.

The chain carries TRBV9 and TRBJ1-2, with D perhaps matching TRBD1 (5 bases). V was clipped by 3 bases and J by 0 bases, with 9 bases between them. The germline V gene encodes CDR1 SGDLS and CDR2 YYNGEE. The CDR3 length is 14 residues. CDR3 sequence reads: CASSATTANYGYTF. The CDR3 DNA reads TGTGCCAGCAGCGCTACGACAGCTAACTATGGCTACACCTTC.

This chain uses TRBV5-1 with TRBJ1-1; 9 bases fit TRBD1. The CDR3 has 16 residues. The V segment lost 6 bases and the J segment 3 bases; nucleotides outside the gene matches: 12. CDR1 is SGHRS, CDR2 YFSETQ, per germline. This chain's CDR3 is CASKGQGIESYTEAFF. In DNA, the CDR3 is TGCGCCAGCAAGGGACAGGGTATTGAATCTTACACTGAAGCTTTCTTT.

The chain uses TRBV9 and TRBJ2-5, with TRBD2 matching 10 bases. The CDR3 runs to 16 residues. The germline gives CDR1 SGDLS, CDR2 YYNGEE. Trimming took 0 bases from V and 4 from J; bases not matched to a gene: 6. CDR3 bases: TGTGCCAGCAGCGTAGAAAGCGGGGGGGCCACAGAGACCCAGTACTTC. This gives the protein CASSVESGGATETQYF.

This clonotype was picked up a small number of times. The J gene is TRBJ1-1, the V gene TRBV5-1; tentative D call: TRBD1 (6 bases). V was shortened by 4 bases and J by 0 bases, with 22 bases between the two germline ends. Germline V gives CDR1 SGHRS, CDR2 YFSETQ. The CDR3 totals 18 residues. CDR3 in DNA: TGCGCCAGCAGCCTGAGGGGGACGGGCAGACTCATGAACACTGAAGCTTTCTTT. This encodes CASSLRGTGRLMNTEAFF.

This clonotype has only a few counts. The genes are TRBV12-3 or TRBV12-4 and TRBJ1-2; 10 bases are a match to TRBD1. CDR3 length: 14 amino acids. Unmatched junction bases numbered 8, after V lost 5 bases and J lost 8 bases. The DNA of the CDR3 is TGTGCCAGCAGTCTGGGACAGGGGAGGTGGGGCTACACCTTC. Its translation: CASSLGQGRWGYTF.

The rearrangement links TRBV2 to TRBJ1-2; D not certain. The CDR3 runs to 13 residues. V was cut by 8 bases and J by 3 bases, with 13 bases left in between. Germline V gene data show CDR1 as SNHLY and CDR2 as FYNNEI. The DNA of the CDR3 is TGTGCCAGCGGGTTCAACAGTTACTATGGCTACACCTTC. The encoded protein is CASGFNSYYGYTF.